This T cell receptor (beta chain) was recorded in a study of chemoradiotherapy in HPV16-positive cancers. The study, taken as a whole, reports: Candidate HPV-specific clones and E7-related TCR motifs grew in tumor during treatment.

This CDR3 is 16 amino acids long. V lost 4 bases and J lost 2, with 17 bases in between. Looked up from germline, CDR1 is MNHEY and CDR2 is SMNVEV (reference sequence). Clones were read by immunoSEQ multiplex PCR, and TCRdb kept only the in-frame ones, dropping some. Of approximately 9,200 clones listed, roughly four fifths are singletons. As regards this clone: Its cognate antigen is unknown.

V and J are TRBV27 and TRBJ1-2, with D unresolved. The clonotype was recovered from a human donor with HPV-associated anogenital cancer. Material: tumor tissue, obtained from a patient who underwent chemoradiotherapy. The CDR3: CASSSRTPSLNYGYTF. The CDR3 DNA reads TGTGCCAGCAGTTCCAGGACCCCCTCACTCAACTATGGCTACACCTTC.